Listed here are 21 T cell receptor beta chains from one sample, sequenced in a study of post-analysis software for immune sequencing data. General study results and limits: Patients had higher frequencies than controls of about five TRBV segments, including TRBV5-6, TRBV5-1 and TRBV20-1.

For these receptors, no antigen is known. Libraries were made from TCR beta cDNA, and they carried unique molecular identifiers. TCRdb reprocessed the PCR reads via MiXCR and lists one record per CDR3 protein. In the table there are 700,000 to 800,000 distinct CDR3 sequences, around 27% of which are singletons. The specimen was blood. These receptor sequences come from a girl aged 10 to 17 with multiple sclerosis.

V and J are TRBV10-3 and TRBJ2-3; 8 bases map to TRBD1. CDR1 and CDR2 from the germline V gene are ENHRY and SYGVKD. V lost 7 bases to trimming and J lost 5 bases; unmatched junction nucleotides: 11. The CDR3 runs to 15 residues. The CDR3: CAITSGTGELDTQYF. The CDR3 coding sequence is TGTGCCATCACCTCAGGGACAGGAGAATTAGATACGCAGTATTTT.

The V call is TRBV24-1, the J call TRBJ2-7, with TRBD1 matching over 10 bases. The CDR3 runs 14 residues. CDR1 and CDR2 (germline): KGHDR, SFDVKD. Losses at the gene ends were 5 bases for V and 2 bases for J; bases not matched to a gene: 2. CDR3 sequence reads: CATSAGTGAYEQYF. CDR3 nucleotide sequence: TGTGCCACCAGTGCGGGGACAGGGGCCTACGAGCAGTACTTC.

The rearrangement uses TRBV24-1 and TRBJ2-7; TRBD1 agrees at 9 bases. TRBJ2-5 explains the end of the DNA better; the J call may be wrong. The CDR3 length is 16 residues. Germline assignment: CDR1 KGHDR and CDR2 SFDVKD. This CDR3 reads CATSDLTGGTGETQYF. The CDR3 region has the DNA TGTGCCACCAGTGATTTGACAGGGGGCACAGGGGAGACCCAGTACTTC.

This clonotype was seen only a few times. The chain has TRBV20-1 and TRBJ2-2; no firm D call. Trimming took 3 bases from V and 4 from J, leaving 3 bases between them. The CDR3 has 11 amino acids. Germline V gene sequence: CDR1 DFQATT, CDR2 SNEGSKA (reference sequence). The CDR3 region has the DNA TGCAGTGCTAGCGGCACCGGGGAGCTGTTTTTT. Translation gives CSASGTGELFF.

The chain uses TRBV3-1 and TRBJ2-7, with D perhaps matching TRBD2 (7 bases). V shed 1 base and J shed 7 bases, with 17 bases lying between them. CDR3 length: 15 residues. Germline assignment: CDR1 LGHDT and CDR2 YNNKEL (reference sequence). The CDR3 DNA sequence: TGTGCCAGCAGCCAAGGAGGGGGGGGACTGTGGGAGCAGTACTTC. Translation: CASSQGGGGLWEQYF.

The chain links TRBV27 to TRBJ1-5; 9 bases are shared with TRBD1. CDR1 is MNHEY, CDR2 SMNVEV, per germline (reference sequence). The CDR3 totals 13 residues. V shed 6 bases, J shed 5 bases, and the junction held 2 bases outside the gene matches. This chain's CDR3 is CASRQGADQPQHF. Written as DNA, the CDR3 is TGTGCCAGCAGACAGGGGGCCGATCAGCCCCAGCATTTT.

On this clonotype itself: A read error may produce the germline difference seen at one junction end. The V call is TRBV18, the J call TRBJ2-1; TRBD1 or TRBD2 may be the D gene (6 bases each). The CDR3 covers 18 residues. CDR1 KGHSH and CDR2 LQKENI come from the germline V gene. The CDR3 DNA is TGTGCCGGCTCACCGGGGGCAGGCCCGCCTCTTAACTACAATGAGCAGTTCTTC. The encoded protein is CAGSPGAGPPLNYNEQFF.

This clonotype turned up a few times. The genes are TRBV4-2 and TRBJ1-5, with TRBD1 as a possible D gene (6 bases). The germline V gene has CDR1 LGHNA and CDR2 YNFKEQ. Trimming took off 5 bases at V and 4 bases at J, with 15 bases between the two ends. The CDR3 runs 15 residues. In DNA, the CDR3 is TGTGCCAGCAGCAGGGGGGGGGTTGGTAATCAGCCCCAGCATTTT. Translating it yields CASSRGGVGNQPQHF.

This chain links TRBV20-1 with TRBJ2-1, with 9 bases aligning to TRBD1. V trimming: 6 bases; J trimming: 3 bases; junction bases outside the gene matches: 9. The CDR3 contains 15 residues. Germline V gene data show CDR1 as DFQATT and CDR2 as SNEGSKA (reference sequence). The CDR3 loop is CSAQTGTGSYNEQFF. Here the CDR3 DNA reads TGCAGTGCCCAGACCGGGACAGGGAGCTACAATGAGCAGTTCTTC.

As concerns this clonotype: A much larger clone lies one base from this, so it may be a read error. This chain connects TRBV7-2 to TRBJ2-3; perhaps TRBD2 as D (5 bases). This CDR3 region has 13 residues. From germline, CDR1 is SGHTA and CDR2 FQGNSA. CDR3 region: CVDGLAPTDTQYF. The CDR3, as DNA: TGTGTCGACGGCCTAGCCCCCACAGATACGCAGTATTTT.

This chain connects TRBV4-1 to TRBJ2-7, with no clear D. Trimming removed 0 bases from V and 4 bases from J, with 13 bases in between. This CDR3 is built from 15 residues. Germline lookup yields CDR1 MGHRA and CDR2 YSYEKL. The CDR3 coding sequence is TGCGCCAGCAGCCAAGAACGTAACGGTTTATACGAGCAGTACTTC. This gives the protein CASSQERNGLYEQYF.

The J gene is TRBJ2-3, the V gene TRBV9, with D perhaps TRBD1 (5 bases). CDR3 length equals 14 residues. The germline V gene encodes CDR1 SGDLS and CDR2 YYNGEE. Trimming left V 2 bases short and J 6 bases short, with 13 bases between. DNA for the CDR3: TGTGCCAGCAGCGTGGGGCAGGCTCAGGATACGCAGTATTTT. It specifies CASSVGQAQDTQYF.

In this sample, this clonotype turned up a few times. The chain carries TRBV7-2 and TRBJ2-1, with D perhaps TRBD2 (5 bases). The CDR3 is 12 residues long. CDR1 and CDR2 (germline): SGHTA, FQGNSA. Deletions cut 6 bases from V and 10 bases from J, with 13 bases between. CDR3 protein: CASSPGLWEQFF. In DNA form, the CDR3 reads TGTGCCAGCAGTCCTGGACTGTGGGAGCAGTTCTTC.

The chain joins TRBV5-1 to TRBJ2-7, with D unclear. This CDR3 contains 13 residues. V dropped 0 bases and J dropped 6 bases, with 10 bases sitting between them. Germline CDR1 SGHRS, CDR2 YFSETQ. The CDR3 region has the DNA TGCGCCAGCAGCTTGGACGTAAAGGGCGAGCAGTACTTC. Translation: CASSLDVKGEQYF.

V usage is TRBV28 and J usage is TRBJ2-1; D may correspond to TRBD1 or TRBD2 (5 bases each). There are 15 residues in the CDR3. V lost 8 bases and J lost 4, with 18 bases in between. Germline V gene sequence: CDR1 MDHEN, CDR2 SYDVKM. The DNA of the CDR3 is TGTGCCAGCGAAGACGGACTGGGGACGTACAATGAGCAGTTCTTC. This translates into CASEDGLGTYNEQFF.

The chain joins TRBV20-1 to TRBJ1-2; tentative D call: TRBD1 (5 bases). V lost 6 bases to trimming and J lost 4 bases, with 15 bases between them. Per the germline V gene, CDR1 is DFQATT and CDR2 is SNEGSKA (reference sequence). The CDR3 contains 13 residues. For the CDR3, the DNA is TGCAGTGCCACTAAGCAGGGCGGCTATGGCTACACCTTC. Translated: CSATKQGGYGYTF.

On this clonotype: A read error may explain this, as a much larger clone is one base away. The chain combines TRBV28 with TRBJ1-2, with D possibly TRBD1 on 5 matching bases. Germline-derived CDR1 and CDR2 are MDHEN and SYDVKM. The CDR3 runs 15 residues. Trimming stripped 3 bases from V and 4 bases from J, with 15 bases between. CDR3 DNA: TGTGCCAGCAGTTTCGGGGCAGGGAGCGCCTATGGCTACACCTTC. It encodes CASSFGAGSAYGYTF.

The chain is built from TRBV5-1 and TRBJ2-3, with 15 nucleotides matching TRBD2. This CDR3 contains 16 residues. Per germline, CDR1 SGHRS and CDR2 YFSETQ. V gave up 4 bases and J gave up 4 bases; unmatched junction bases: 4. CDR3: CASSPGTSGRPDTQYF. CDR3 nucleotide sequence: TGCGCCAGCAGCCCCGGGACTAGCGGGAGGCCAGATACGCAGTATTTT.

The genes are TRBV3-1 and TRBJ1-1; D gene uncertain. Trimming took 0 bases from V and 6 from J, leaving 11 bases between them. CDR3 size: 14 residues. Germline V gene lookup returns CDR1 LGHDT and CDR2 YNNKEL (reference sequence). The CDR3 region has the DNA TGTGCCAGCAGCCAAGAGGTTGGCGAGCCTGAAGCTTTCTTT. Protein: CASSQEVGEPEAFF.

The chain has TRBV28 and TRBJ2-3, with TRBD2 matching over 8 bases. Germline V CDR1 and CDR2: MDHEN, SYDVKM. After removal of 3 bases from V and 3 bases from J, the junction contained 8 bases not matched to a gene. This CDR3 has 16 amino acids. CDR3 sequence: CASSLFLGLATDTQYF. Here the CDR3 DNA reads TGTGCCAGCAGTTTGTTTCTCGGACTAGCAACAGATACGCAGTATTTT.

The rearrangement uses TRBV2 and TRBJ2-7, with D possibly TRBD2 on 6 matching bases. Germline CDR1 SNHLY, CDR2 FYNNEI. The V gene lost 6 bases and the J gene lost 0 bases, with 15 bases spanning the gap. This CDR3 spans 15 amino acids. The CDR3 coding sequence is TGTGCCAGCAGCGAGGACTATTCGAGCTCCTACGAGCAGTACTTC. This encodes CASSEDYSSSYEQYF.